This T cell receptor beta chain was sequenced for a study of blood T cell repertoires in COVID-19. Study information: Acute and convalescent COVID-19 specimens originated in the United States, Italy and Spain. Nucleic acid was either cDNA or gDNA, and it came from T cells, B-cell-depleted T cells, or PBMCs.

Data came from immunoSEQ multiplex PCR; TCRdb stores just in-frame clones and leaves some out. Among nearly 200,000 clones listed, just under 85% were seen once. Per the germline V gene, CDR1 is GTSNPN and CDR2 is SVGIG (reference sequence). CDR3 size: 21 residues. J lost 2 bases, V lost 2 bases, and 26 bases had no gene match. The clonotype originates from a woman aged 70-85 years with active or convalescent COVID-19. This rearrangement joins TRBV30 to TRBJ1-1, with 7 bases matching TRBD1. The sample comprised peripheral blood. The CDR3 nucleotides are TGTGCCTGGAGTACCGTATATTTAAGGCGACCTACAGGGGATGTTAACACTGAAGCTTTCTTT. This sequence encodes CAWSTVYLRRPTGDVNTEAFF.